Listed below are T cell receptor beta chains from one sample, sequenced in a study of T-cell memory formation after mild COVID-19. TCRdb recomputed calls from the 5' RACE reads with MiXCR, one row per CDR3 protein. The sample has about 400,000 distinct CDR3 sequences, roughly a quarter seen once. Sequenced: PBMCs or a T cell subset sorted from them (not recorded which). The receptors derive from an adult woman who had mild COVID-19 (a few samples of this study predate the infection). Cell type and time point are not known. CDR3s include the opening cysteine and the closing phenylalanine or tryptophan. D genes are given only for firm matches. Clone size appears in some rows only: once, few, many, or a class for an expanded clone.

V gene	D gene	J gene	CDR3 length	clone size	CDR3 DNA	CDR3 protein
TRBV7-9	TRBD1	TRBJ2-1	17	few	TGTGCCAGCAGCCCCGCCTTGAGGGGGCAAACCTACAATGAGCAGTTCTTC	CASSPALRGQTYNEQFF
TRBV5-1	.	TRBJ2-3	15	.	TGCGCCAGCAGCTCCCCGGAGCGGGGCACAGATACGCAGTATTTT	CASSSPERGTDTQYF
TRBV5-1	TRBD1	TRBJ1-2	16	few	TGCGCCAGCAGCTTGGGGGGACAGGCGACAAACTATGGCTACACCTTC	CASSLGGQATNYGYTF
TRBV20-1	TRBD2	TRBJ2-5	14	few	TGCAGTGCTAGACGCCGGGGGGGCGTGGAGACCCAGTACTTC	CSARRRGGVETQYF
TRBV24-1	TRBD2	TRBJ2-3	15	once	TGTGCCACCAGTGACGGGACTAGCTCGGCAGATACGCAGTATTTT	CATSDGTSSADTQYF
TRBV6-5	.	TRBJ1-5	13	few	TGTGCCAGCAGGCGGACGGTTTATCAGCCCCAGCATTTT	CASRRTVYQPQHF
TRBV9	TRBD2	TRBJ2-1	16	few	TGTGCCAGCAGCGTAGATCTAGCGGGGGGGCCAGGCGAGCAGTTCTTC	CASSVDLAGGPGEQFF
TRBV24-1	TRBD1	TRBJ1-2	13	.	TGTGCCACCAGTGCCTTCGACAGGGGCGGCTACACCTTC	CATSAFDRGGYTF
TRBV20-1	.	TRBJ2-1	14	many	TGCAGTGCTAGACGGCTAGCAGCTTACAATGAGCAGTTCTTC	CSARRLAAYNEQFF
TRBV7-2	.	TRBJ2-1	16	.	TGTGCCAGCAGCTTGTCTTCCCGGGGCTCCTACAATGAGCAGTTCTTC	CASSLSSRGSYNEQFF
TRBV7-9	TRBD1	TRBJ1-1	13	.	TGTGCCAGCAGCCCTGGGGGACAGGGCAAAGCTTTCTTT	CASSPGGQGKAFF
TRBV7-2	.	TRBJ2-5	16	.	TGTGCCAGCAGCCCAGGGGCTATCCCGGGTGGAGAGACCCAGTACTTC	CASSPGAIPGGETQYF
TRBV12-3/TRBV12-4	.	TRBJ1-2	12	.	TGTGCCAGCAGGATGGGGTACTATGGCTACACCTTC	CASRMGYYGYTF
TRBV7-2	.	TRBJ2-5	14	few	TGTGCCAGCAGCTCCGGGGGCCGGGGAGAGACCCAGTACTTC	CASSSGGRGETQYF
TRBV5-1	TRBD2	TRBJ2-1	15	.	TGCGCCAGCAGCTTGGCAGCGGGAAGTAGGTATGAGCAGTTCTTC	CASSLAAGSRYEQFF
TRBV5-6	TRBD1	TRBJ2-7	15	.	TGTGCCAGCAGCCTTCAGACAGGGTTTCTGTACGAGCAGTACTTC	CASSLQTGFLYEQYF
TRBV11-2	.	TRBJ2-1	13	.	TGTGCCAGCAGCAGGCAACTCAACAATGAGCAGTTCTTC	CASSRQLNNEQFF
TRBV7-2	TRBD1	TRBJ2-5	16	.	TGTGCCAGCAGCCTCAAGCCGCGACAGGGCCAAGAGACCCAGTACTTC	CASSLKPRQGQETQYF
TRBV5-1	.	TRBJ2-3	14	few	TGCGCCAGCAGCTTGACACCCCCCACAGATACGCAGTATTTT	CASSLTPPTDTQYF
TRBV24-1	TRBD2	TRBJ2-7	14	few	TGTGCCACCAGTGATTTATCGGGCGGGGGCGAGCAGTACTTC	CATSDLSGGGEQYF
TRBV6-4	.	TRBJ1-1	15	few	TGTGCCAGCAGTGACGCCACAATCCAGAACACTGAAGCTTTCTTT	CASSDATIQNTEAFF
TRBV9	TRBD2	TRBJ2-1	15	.	TGTGCCAGCAGCGTCCGACTAGCGGGGGACAATGAGCAGTTCTTC	CASSVRLAGDNEQFF
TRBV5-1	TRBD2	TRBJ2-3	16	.	TGCGCCAGCAGCCACACCTCAGCGGGGGGAACAGATACGCAGTATTTT	CASSHTSAGGTDTQYF
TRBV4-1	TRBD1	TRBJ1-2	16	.	TGCGCCAGCAGCCAAATTCCCGGGACAGGGCGAGGTGGCTACACCTTC	CASSQIPGTGRGGYTF
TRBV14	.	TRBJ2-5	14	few	TGTGCCAGCAGCCAAAGCGGGCCTAGGGAGACCCAGTACTTC	CASSQSGPRETQYF
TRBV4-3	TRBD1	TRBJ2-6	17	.	TGCGCCAGCAGCCAGGGCCCCACAGGGGCTGGGGCCAACGTCCTGACTTTC	CASSQGPTGAGANVLTF
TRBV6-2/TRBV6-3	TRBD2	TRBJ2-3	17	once	TGTGCCAGCAGTTGGGTCGGACCTAGCGGTTACACAGATACGCAGTATTTT	CASSWVGPSGYTDTQYF
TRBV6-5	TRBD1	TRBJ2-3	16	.	TGTGCCAGCAGTACACAGACAGGGGGTCCCGCAGATACGCAGTATTTT	CASSTQTGGPADTQYF
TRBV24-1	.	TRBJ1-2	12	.	TGTGCCACCAGTGCCACAGGGAGAGGCTACACCTTC	CATSATGRGYTF
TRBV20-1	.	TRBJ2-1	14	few	TGCAGTGCTGGTACGACTCCCGGAGCCACTGAGCAGTTCTTC	CSAGTTPGATEQFF
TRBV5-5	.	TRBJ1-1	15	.	TGTGCCAGCAGCCAGCTATATGAGAGGAACACTGAAGCTTTCTTT	CASSQLYERNTEAFF
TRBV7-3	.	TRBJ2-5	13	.	TGTGCCAGCAGCTTACCCCGGCAAGAGACCCAGTACTTC	CASSLPRQETQYF
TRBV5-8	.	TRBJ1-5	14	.	TGTGCCAGCAGTCGGGGGGGCGGCAATCAGCCCCAGCATTTT	CASSRGGGNQPQHF
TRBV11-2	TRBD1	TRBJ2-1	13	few	TGTGCCAGCAGACAAACAGGGGCCCATGAGCAGTTCTTC	CASRQTGAHEQFF
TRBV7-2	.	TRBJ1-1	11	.	TGTGCCAGCAGCTTAATCAGGGAAGCTTTCTTT	CASSLIREAFF
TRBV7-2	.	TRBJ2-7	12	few	TGTGCCAGCAGCTTCCTGGCTAGAGAGCAGTACTTC	CASSFLAREQYF
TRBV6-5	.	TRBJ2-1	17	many	TGTGCCAGCAGTTACTCGGGGGGCGGGAGCGCGTACAATGAGCAGTTCTTC	CASSYSGGGSAYNEQFF
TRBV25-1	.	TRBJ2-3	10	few	TGTGCCAGCATGATGGATACGCAGTATTTT	CASMMDTQYF
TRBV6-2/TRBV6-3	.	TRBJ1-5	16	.	TGTGCCAGCAGTTACCCGCCCAGGGTGGAATATCAGCCCCAGCATTTT	CASSYPPRVEYQPQHF
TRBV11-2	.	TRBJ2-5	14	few	TGTGCCAGCAGCTGGGACCTGAGGGAAGAGACCCAGTACTTC	CASSWDLREETQYF
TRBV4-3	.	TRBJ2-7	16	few	TGCGCCAGCAGCCAAGACCTGGGGGGCCCCTTTTACGAGCAGTACTTC	CASSQDLGGPFYEQYF
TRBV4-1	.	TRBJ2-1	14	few	TGCGCCAGCAGCCAAGTGGGGACTTTCAATGAGCAGTTCTTC	CASSQVGTFNEQFF
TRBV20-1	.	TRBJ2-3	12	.	TGCAGTGCTAGCCCCCCGGAGGGGTCGCAGTATTTT	CSASPPEGSQYF
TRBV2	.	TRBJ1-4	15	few	TGTGCCAGCAGTGAAGCGCGGGGGTTGATTGAAAAACTGTTTTTT	CASSEARGLIEKLFF
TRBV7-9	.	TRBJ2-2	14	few	TGTGCCAGCAGTCCACCTTCCCGCACCGGGGAGCTGTTTTTT	CASSPPSRTGELFF